The next 30 T cell receptor beta chains were all read from a single sample in a study of shared clonotypes between healthy human individuals. Naive CD8 isolation took CD45RO-negative cells positively selected for CCR7 and excluded terminally differentiated effector memory CD45RA+ cells. TCRdb's copy holds only in-frame clones and misses some; the assay was immunoSEQ multiplex PCR. The sample includes some 2 million clones, about 95% of them seen just once. Input material: naive CD8+ T cells sorted from blood. The receptors shown here come from a man younger than 35 in good health.

The V and J genes are TRBV14 and TRBJ2-7; 7 bases line up with TRBD2. The CDR3 covers 15 residues. Germline values: CDR1 SGHDN, CDR2 FVKESK. With V trimmed by 5 bases and J by 2 bases, 9 bases remained unmatched. CDR3 in amino acids: CASSKAGKRTYEQYF. The CDR3 region has the DNA TGTGCCAGCAGCAAAGCGGGGAAGCGGACCTACGAGCAGTACTTC.

V is TRBV19 and J is TRBJ1-1, with unresolved D. The CDR3 contains 14 residues. Trimming shortened V by 2 bases and J by 5 bases, and 12 bases separated the two germline ends. The germline CDR1 and CDR2 sequences are LNHDA and SQIVND (reference sequence). CDR3 loop: CASSIFHGETEAFF. CDR3 in DNA: TGTGCCAGTAGTATATTCCATGGTGAGACTGAAGCTTTCTTT.

The chain carries TRBV7-2 and TRBJ2-7; 7 bases match TRBD2. The CDR3 extends over 16 amino acids. Unmatched junction bases numbered 15, after V lost 5 bases and J lost 5 bases. The germline CDR1 and CDR2 sequences are SGHTA and FQGNSA. CDR3 amino acids: CASSLMRGTGNHEQYF. In DNA form, the CDR3 reads TGTGCCAGCAGCCTCATGCGGGGGACGGGGAACCACGAGCAGTACTTC.

The chain links TRBV28 to TRBJ2-5; D gene uncertain. CDR1 is MDHEN and CDR2 is SYDVKM in the germline V gene. V was clipped by 2 bases and J by 1 base, with 5 bases between them. This CDR3 is 13 amino acids long. The CDR3 nucleotides read TGTGCCAGCAGTTTAACGCCCCAAGAGACCCAGTACTTC. It yields the protein CASSLTPQETQYF.

The rearrangement uses TRBV10-3 and TRBJ2-7; 11 nucleotides line up with TRBD1. There are 15 residues in the CDR3. V gave up 4 bases and J gave up 5 bases; unmatched junction bases: 7. Per the germline V gene, CDR1 is ENHRY and CDR2 is SYGVKD. In nucleotides, the CDR3 is TGTGCCATCAGTGGGGACAGGGGGGATGACAACGAGCAGTACTTC. It yields the protein CAISGDRGDDNEQYF.

Turning to this clone: A read error may account for a junction end that differs from germline. The gene calls are TRBV7-7 and TRBJ2-7; D is unresolved. The V gene's germline CDR1 is SSHAT and CDR2 FNYEAQ (reference sequence). The CDR3 is 15 amino acids. CDR3 loop: CASSPGTDGTYEQYF. CDR3 sequence (DNA): TGTGCTAGCAGCCCCGGCACTGACGGAACCTACGAGCAGTACTTC.

V and J are TRBV2 and TRBJ2-3; D is perhaps TRBD1 (5 bases). Trimming shortened V by 2 bases and J by 2 bases, and 20 bases separated the two germline ends. This CDR3 contains 18 residues. Germline CDR1 and CDR2: SNHLY and FYNNEI. The CDR3 region is CASSELAGLGPPTDTQYF. The CDR3 nucleotides are TGTGCCAGCAGTGAACTGGCAGGGTTAGGCCCACCCACAGATACGCAGTATTTT. The full variable domain, in which reference TRBV2 and TRBJ2-3 provide the parts outside the CDR3, is EPEVTQTPSHQVTQMGQEVILRCVPISNHLYFYWYRQILGQKVEFLVSFYNNEISEKSEIFDDQFSVERPDGSNFTLKIRSTKLEDSAMYFCASSELAGLGPPTDTQYFGPGTRLTVL.

The rearrangement links TRBV5-4 to TRBJ1-6, with D possibly TRBD1 on 5 matching bases. CDR1 and CDR2 from the germline V gene are SGHNT and YYREEE (reference sequence). The CDR3 sequence is 14 residues long. Trimming took off 5 bases at V and 6 bases at J, with 12 bases between the two ends. The CDR3 reads CASSYGGGNSPLHF. For the CDR3, the DNA is TGTGCCAGCAGTTACGGGGGGGGTAATTCACCCCTCCACTTT.

About this clone: Other nucleotide sequences in the sample specify the same CDR3. The chain has TRBV27 and TRBJ1-1; tentatively, D is TRBD1 (6 bases). V gave up 0 bases and J gave up 0 bases, with 11 bases separating them. Per the germline V gene, CDR1 is MNHEY and CDR2 is SMNVEV (reference sequence). The CDR3 totals 16 residues. The CDR3 protein is CASSLSAGAMNTEAFF. The CDR3 region has the DNA TGTGCCAGCAGTTTATCGGCAGGGGCTATGAACACTGAAGCTTTCTTT.

The chain is built from TRBV6-5 and TRBJ2-7, with 10 bases identical to TRBD1. CDR1 is MNHEY and CDR2 is SVGAGI in the germline V gene. After removal of 5 bases from V and 11 bases from J, the junction contained 6 bases not matched to a gene. This CDR3 comprises 12 residues. This chain's CDR3 is CASSTYGTGEYF. For the CDR3, the DNA is TGTGCCAGCAGTACCTATGGGACAGGGGAGTACTTC.

The V gene is TRBV6-5, the J gene TRBJ1-2, with a weak D call TRBD1 (6 bases). The CDR3 runs 13 residues. Germline CDR1 MNHEY, CDR2 SVGAGI. Trimming removed 6 bases from V and 6 bases from J, with 14 bases in between. DNA for the CDR3: TGTGCCAGCAGCTACCGGACAGTCGATGGCTACACCTTC. Protein sequence: CASSYRTVDGYTF.

A few counts support this clone. The chain uses TRBV9 and TRBJ2-3; no firm D call. The CDR3 is 14 residues long. The V end was cut by 6 bases, the J end by 7 bases, with 18 bases between. Germline loops: CDR1 SGDLS, CDR2 YYNGEE. The CDR3 spells CASNPGKVEHTQYF. For the CDR3, the DNA is TGTGCCAGCAATCCCGGAAAGGTCGAGCATACGCAGTATTTT.

This chain uses TRBV7-9 with TRBJ2-2; D might be TRBD1 (6 bases). The germline V gene has CDR1 SEHNR and CDR2 FQNEAQ (reference sequence). The CDR3 covers 13 residues. The CDR3 is CISVDRNTGELFF. In DNA form, the CDR3 reads TGTATCTCGGTGGACAGGAACACCGGGGAGCTGTTTTTT.

The chain uses TRBV27 and TRBJ2-7; D might be TRBD1 (6 bases). V gave up 1 base and J gave up 6 bases, with 7 bases separating them. The CDR3 is made up of 12 amino acids. Germline lookup yields CDR1 MNHEY and CDR2 SMNVEV (reference sequence). The CDR3 DNA is TGTGCCAGCAGTTTATACAGGGTCGAGCAGTACTTC. Translated, it gives CASSLYRVEQYF.

This clone appeared once. The chain carries TRBV28 and TRBJ2-2; a weak D match, TRBD2 (6 bases). CDR3 length equals 16 residues. CDR1 and CDR2 (germline): MDHEN, SYDVKM. The V end was cut by 1 base, the J end by 6 bases, with 15 bases between. The CDR3 spells CASSLSRGWDAGELFF. The CDR3 nucleotides read TGTGCCAGCAGTTTATCGCGGGGCTGGGACGCCGGGGAGCTGTTTTTT.

The chain couples TRBV13 to TRBJ1-2; D uncertain. This CDR3 has 14 residues. Trimming pared 6 bases from V and 7 bases from J, leaving 18 bases between. CDR1 is PRHDT, CDR2 FYEKMQ, per germline (reference sequence). CDR3 residues: CASSSGPGYRGYTF. The CDR3, as DNA: TGTGCCAGCAGTTCAGGCCCCGGCTACCGTGGCTACACCTTC.

This clone was seen a single time. This chain connects TRBV6-5 to TRBJ2-7; 11 bases map to TRBD2. This CDR3 is 15 amino acids long. Germline trimming cut 0 bases from V and 3 bases from J; bases unmatched to any gene: 1. Germline V gives CDR1 MNHEY, CDR2 SVGAGI. CDR3 loop: CASSYSGLAGYEQYF. In DNA form, the CDR3 reads TGTGCCAGCAGTTACTCCGGACTAGCGGGCTACGAGCAGTACTTC.

This clone was counted a single time. The chain uses TRBV28 and TRBJ2-7, with 8 positions matching TRBD2. Germline V lookup: CDR1 MDHEN, CDR2 SYDVKM. The CDR3 is 15 amino acids. V gave up 4 bases and J gave up 0 bases; unmatched junction bases: 5. CDR3 sequence (DNA): TGTGCCAGCAGTTCTGGTAGCGGGGTCTCCTACGAGCAGTACTTC. It specifies CASSSGSGVSYEQYF.

V and J are TRBV7-8 and TRBJ1-1, with D possibly being TRBD1 (5 bases). V lost 1 base to trimming and J lost 1 base, with 13 bases between them. CDR1 and CDR2 from the germline V gene are SGHVS and FQNEAQ. The CDR3 runs 16 residues. CDR3 in DNA: TGTGCCAGCAGCTTAGTAACGGAGGGGTCGAACACTGAAGCTTTCTTT. Protein: CASSLVTEGSNTEAFF. The whole variable domain, remainder taken from reference TRBV7-8 and TRBJ1-1, is GAGVSQSPRYKVAKRGQDVALRCDPISGHVSLFWYQQALGQGPEFLTYFQNEAQLDKSGLPSDRFFAERPEGSVSTLKIQRTQQEDSAVYLCASSLVTEGSNTEAFFGQGTRLTVV.

The V and J genes are TRBV27 and TRBJ1-1; no firm D call. The CDR3 sequence is 15 residues long. V lost 1 base and J 0 bases, leaving 9 bases between the germline ends. Per germline, CDR1 MNHEY and CDR2 SMNVEV (reference sequence). CDR3 nucleotide sequence: TGTGCCAGCAGTTTATTGGGTAGCATGAACACTGAAGCTTTCTTT. Its translation is CASSLLGSMNTEAFF.

V usage is TRBV18 and J usage is TRBJ1-1, with no clear D. Germline loops: CDR1 KGHSH, CDR2 LQKENI. The CDR3 is 15 amino acids. Trimming removed 2 bases from V and 3 bases from J, with 13 bases in between. The CDR3 nucleotides read TGTGCCAGCTCACCAGAGGGTTCTCTCCACACTGAAGCTTTCTTT. Translating gives CASSPEGSLHTEAFF.

With respect to this clone: Other DNA sequences in this sample translate to the same CDR3. This chain joins TRBV27 and TRBJ2-7; a weak D match, TRBD1 (5 bases). This CDR3 region has 13 residues. Germline V lookup: CDR1 MNHEY, CDR2 SMNVEV (reference sequence). V shed 5 bases and J shed 2 bases, with 10 bases lying between them. CDR3 in amino acids: CASSTDRAYEQYF. In DNA, the CDR3 is TGTGCCAGCAGTACTGACAGAGCCTACGAGCAGTACTTC.

The rearrangement joins TRBV19 to TRBJ2-1; a weak D match, TRBD1 (6 bases). The ends were cut back, 5 bases at V and 4 bases at J, with 12 bases in the middle. Germline CDR1 LNHDA, CDR2 SQIVND (reference sequence). The CDR3 spans 14 residues. The CDR3, as DNA: TGTGCCAGTAGTCTCCGGGACATTTACAATGAGCAGTTCTTC. This translates into CASSLRDIYNEQFF.

Of note for this clone: The sample contains more than one DNA sequence encoding this CDR3. The chain combines TRBV18 with TRBJ1-1, with D tentatively TRBD1 (5 bases). Trimming pared 3 bases from V and 4 bases from J, leaving 6 bases between. This CDR3 region has 12 residues. Per germline, CDR1 KGHSH and CDR2 LQKENI. The CDR3 nucleotides read TGTGCCAGCTCACCCGACAGCACTGAAGCTTTCTTT. Protein sequence: CASSPDSTEAFF.

The gene calls are TRBV7-8 and TRBJ2-2; TRBD1 or TRBD2 may be the D gene (5 bases each). V lost 5 bases and J 1 base, leaving 11 bases between the germline ends. Germline loops: CDR1 SGHVS, CDR2 FQNEAQ. CDR3 length: 15 residues. The CDR3, as DNA: TGTGCCAGCAGCCCCTGGGACGAGAACACCGGGGAGCTGTTTTTT. Protein sequence: CASSPWDENTGELFF.

This clone is a singleton in its sample. V usage is TRBV27 and J usage is TRBJ2-7; no clear D gene. The germline V gene encodes CDR1 MNHEY and CDR2 SMNVEV (reference sequence). CDR3 length: 14 residues. Trimming left V 1 base short and J 1 base short, with 8 bases between. This CDR3 is CASSLLYESYEQYF. CDR3 sequence (DNA): TGTGCCAGCAGTTTATTATATGAGTCCTACGAGCAGTACTTC.

The V and J genes are TRBV6-5 and TRBJ2-1; 7 bases are shared with TRBD1. The CDR3 loop spans 15 amino acids. With V trimmed by 6 bases and J by 0 bases, 5 bases remained unmatched. Per germline, CDR1 MNHEY and CDR2 SVGAGI. In DNA, the CDR3 is TGTGCCAGCAGCCCGGGACAGAGCTCCTACAATGAGCAGTTCTTC. Amino acids: CASSPGQSSYNEQFF.

This clone is a singleton in its sample. This CDR3 reads CASSDRTYGANVLTF. The CDR3 bases are TGCGCCAGCTCAGACAGGACGTACGGGGCCAACGTCCTGACTTTC. The chain joins TRBV4-1 to TRBJ2-6, with a possible D match to TRBD1 (6 bases). There are 15 residues in the CDR3. Deletions cut 8 bases from V and 4 bases from J, with 15 bases between. Per germline, CDR1 MGHRA and CDR2 YSYEKL.

The V and J genes are TRBV4-1 and TRBJ1-1, with 7 positions matching TRBD1. With V trimmed by 8 bases and J by 4 bases, 13 bases remained unmatched. Germline CDR1 is MGHRA and CDR2 is YSYEKL. The CDR3 totals 15 residues. CDR3 nucleotides: TGCGCCAGCGCATCCTACGAGACAGGGAGCACTGAAGCTTTCTTT. This codes for CASASYETGSTEAFF.

The chain employs TRBV9 and TRBJ2-1; D is possibly TRBD2 (6 bases). Germline V gene lookup returns CDR1 SGDLS and CDR2 YYNGEE. CDR3 length equals 16 residues. The V end lost 4 bases, the J end lost 4 bases, and 18 bases lay between the germline ends. Here the CDR3 reads CASSPKTTSGYNEQFF. In DNA form, the CDR3 reads TGTGCCAGCAGCCCAAAGACGACTAGTGGTTACAATGAGCAGTTCTTC.